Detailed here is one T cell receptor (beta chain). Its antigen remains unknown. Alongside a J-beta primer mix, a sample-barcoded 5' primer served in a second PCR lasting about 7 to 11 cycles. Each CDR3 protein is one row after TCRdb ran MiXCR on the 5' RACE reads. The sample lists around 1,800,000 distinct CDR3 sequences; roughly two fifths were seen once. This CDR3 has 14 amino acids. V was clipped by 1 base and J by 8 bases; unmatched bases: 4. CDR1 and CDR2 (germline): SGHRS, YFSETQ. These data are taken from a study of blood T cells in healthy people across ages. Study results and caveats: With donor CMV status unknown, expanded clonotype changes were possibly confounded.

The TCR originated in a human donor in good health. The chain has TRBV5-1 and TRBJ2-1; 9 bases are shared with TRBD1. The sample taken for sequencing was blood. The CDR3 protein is CASSLRDRDHEQFF. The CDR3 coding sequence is TGCGCCAGCAGCTTGCGGGACAGGGACCATGAGCAGTTCTTC.